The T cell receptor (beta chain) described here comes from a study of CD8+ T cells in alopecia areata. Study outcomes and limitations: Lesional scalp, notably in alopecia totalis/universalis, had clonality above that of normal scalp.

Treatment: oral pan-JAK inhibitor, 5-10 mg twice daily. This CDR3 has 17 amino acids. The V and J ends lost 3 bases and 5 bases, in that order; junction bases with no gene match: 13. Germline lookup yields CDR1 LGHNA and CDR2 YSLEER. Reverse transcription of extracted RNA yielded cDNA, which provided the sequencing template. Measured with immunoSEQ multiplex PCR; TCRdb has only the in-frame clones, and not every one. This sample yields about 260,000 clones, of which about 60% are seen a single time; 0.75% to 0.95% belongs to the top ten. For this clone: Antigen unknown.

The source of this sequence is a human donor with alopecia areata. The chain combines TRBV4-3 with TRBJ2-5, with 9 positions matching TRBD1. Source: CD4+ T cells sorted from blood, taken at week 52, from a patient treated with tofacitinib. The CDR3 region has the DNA TGCGCCAGCAGCCAGGGAAGGGACAGGGTGGCAGGGGAGACCCAGTACTTC. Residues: CASSQGRDRVAGETQYF.